Following are 6 T cell receptor beta chains from one sample sequenced in a study of blood T cell repertoires in COVID-19 (dated by TCRdb to 2020 to 2021). The library relied on the immunoSEQ multiplex PCR assay. TCRdb took over this immuneACCESS table, retaining in-frame rearrangements with V and J assigned. Such tables are incomplete; in checked studies, under half of the missing clones stem from an unresolved V gene, and the remainder is unexplained. The sample contains 4,500 to 5,000 clones, roughly four fifths of them found a single time. In total, the top ten clones hold roughly 13% of the sample. Sequenced: peripheral blood. The receptor source for this set is a man between 65 and 85 years old with active COVID-19.

This chain links TRBV6-4 with TRBJ2-3; tentatively, D is TRBD1 (6 bases). V shed 3 bases and J shed 3 bases, with 7 bases lying between them. This CDR3 is 13 amino acids long. Germline CDR1 MRHNA, CDR2 SNTAGT. DNA for the CDR3: TGTGCCAGCAGTGATAGGGGGACAGATACGCAGTATTTT. This codes for CASSDRGTDTQYF.

This clone came up once. The chain uses TRBV7-2 and TRBJ1-2; 9 positions match TRBD1. Trimming took 5 bases from V and 2 from J; bases not matched to a gene: 6. This CDR3 region has 15 residues. Germline V gene sequence: CDR1 SGHTA, CDR2 FQGNSA. This CDR3 reads CASSPRTGANYGYTF. In DNA, the CDR3 is TGTGCCAGCAGCCCAAGGACAGGGGCCAACTATGGCTACACCTTC.

This sequence joins TRBV27 and TRBJ1-2, with 8 positions matching TRBD1. The CDR3 contains 15 residues. V lost 4 bases to trimming and J lost 4 bases; unmatched junction nucleotides: 8. Looked up from germline, CDR1 is MNHEY and CDR2 is SMNVEV (reference sequence). CDR3 in amino acids: CASSSMTGVSYGYTF. The DNA of the CDR3 is TGTGCCAGCAGTTCCATGACAGGGGTCTCCTATGGCTACACCTTC.

This chain connects TRBV9 to TRBJ2-5; the D gene is possibly TRBD1 (6 bases). Germline V gene lookup returns CDR1 SGDLS and CDR2 YYNGEE. CDR3 length equals 16 residues. V gave up 3 bases and J gave up 1 base, with 16 bases separating them. CDR3 protein: CASSAQTGLSQETQYF. The CDR3 coding sequence is TGTGCCAGCAGCGCACAGACAGGCCTTTCCCAAGAGACCCAGTACTTC.

DNA of the CDR3: TGTGCCAGCAGCCTTAGTTCTCCCCTCGCCTTTTTCACTGAAGCTTTCTTT. As protein: CASSLSSPLAFFTEAFF. The rearrangement links TRBV13 to TRBJ1-1; D uncertain. Germline assignment: CDR1 PRHDT and CDR2 FYEKMQ (reference sequence). V dropped 5 bases and J dropped 4 bases, with 23 bases sitting between them. The CDR3 runs to 17 residues.

The chain's CDR3 is CASSLLGQGSSYEQYF. CDR3 bases: TGCGCCAGCAGCTTGTTAGGACAGGGATCGTCCTACGAGCAGTACTTC. The V call is TRBV5-1, the J call TRBJ2-7, with TRBD1 matching over 8 bases. Looked up from germline, CDR1 is SGHRS and CDR2 is YFSETQ. The CDR3 is 16 amino acids. Germline trimming cut 1 base from V and 1 base from J; bases unmatched to any gene: 7.